Presented here are 15 T cell receptor beta chains from one specimen sequenced in a study of T-cell reconstitution after alpha-beta-depleted transplantation in children (dated by TCRdb to the mid-2010s). Per the publication, the treatment or condition label means: allogeneic hematopoietic cell transplantation with graft depleted of TCRalphabeta T cells and CD19 B cells. Library construction relied on PCR. The instrument was an Illumina HiSeq 2500. TCR libraries were prepared with molecular barcoding, using unique molecular identifiers to normalize TCRbeta repertoire quantification. TCRdb trimmed the raw reads at Q25, called clones with MiXCR and kept productive beta chains. CDR3 protein duplicates are merged, each entry listing the most common genes and DNA. This sample lists over 150,000 distinct CDR3 sequences; approximately 6% were detected once. The ten largest clonotypes hold under 6% of the sample.

This specimen consisted of PBMCs, obtained before TCRalphabeta/CD19-depleted stem cell transplant. The receptors here all came from a girl under two years old with combined immunodeficiency, due to receive a stem cell transplant.

This clonotype came up many times. This sequence joins TRBV28 and TRBJ2-3; D gene ambiguous. CDR1 and CDR2 (germline): MDHEN, SYDVKM. The CDR3 consists of 13 residues. The ends were cut back, 6 bases at V and 1 base at J, with 8 bases in the middle. The CDR3, as DNA: TGTGCCAGCAGAGGGTGGGGCACAGATACGCAGTATTTT. Translated, it gives CASRGWGTDTQYF.

The chain is built from TRBV6-2 or TRBV6-3 and TRBJ2-5; D is unresolved. With 3 bases removed from V and 2 bases from J, the gap between germline ends came to 16 bases. This CDR3 region has 16 residues. From germline, CDR1 is MNHEY and CDR2 SVGEGT. The CDR3 DNA is TGTGCCAGCAGTTATCCCAATCGCGGCGTGCAAGAGACCCAGTACTTC. Translation gives CASSYPNRGVQETQYF.

The sample holds many counts of this clonotype. The V call is TRBV7-2, the J call TRBJ2-5, with a tentative D call TRBD2 (5 bases). Trimming took 5 bases from V and 4 from J, leaving 11 bases between them. Germline CDR1 SGHTA, CDR2 FQGNSA. This CDR3 has 13 residues. The CDR3 spells CASSPRGGETQYF. Written as DNA, the CDR3 is TGTGCCAGCAGCCCCCGAGGAGGAGAGACCCAGTACTTC.

This clonotype appeared a few times. The rearrangement joins TRBV6-5 to TRBJ1-1; a possible D gene is TRBD1 (5 bases). This CDR3 spans 15 amino acids. V shed 7 bases and J shed 0 bases, with 15 bases lying between them. In germline, CDR1 is MNHEY, CDR2 SVGAGI. The CDR3 protein is CASNIPGRMNTEAFF. CDR3 sequence (DNA): TGTGCCAGCAATATCCCGGGACGTATGAACACTGAAGCTTTCTTT.

This clonotype was seen ten or more times. The chain has TRBV4-1 and TRBJ2-1; D assignment may be TRBD1 or TRBD2 (5 bases each). CDR1 MGHRA and CDR2 YSYEKL come from the germline V gene. Trimming took 6 bases from V and 9 from J, leaving 24 bases between them. The CDR3 loop spans 16 amino acids. CDR3 amino acids: CASRMPGRRQLGEQFF. The CDR3 bases are TGCGCCAGCAGGATGCCGGGACGGAGGCAATTAGGTGAGCAGTTCTTC.

This clonotype was seen only a few times. The chain employs TRBV12-3 or TRBV12-4 and TRBJ2-2; D is possibly TRBD1 (5 bases). The V end lost 8 bases, the J end lost 0 bases, and 10 bases lay between the germline ends. The CDR3 sequence is 14 residues long. CDR3: CASRKGTNTGELFF. The CDR3 nucleotides read TGTGCCAGCCGAAAGGGGACGAACACCGGGGAGCTGTTTTTT.

About this clonotype: Since a much larger clone is just one base distant, this may be a read error. The CDR3 region is CANSAGLAGGSTPTDTQYF. CDR3 nucleotides: TGCGCCAACAGCGCGGGACTAGCGGGAGGTTCCACACCCACAGATACGCAGTATTTT. The V call is TRBV5-1, the J call TRBJ2-3, with 15 bases aligning to TRBD2. The CDR3 is 19 amino acids. The V gene's germline CDR1 is SGHRS and CDR2 YFSETQ.

This clonotype was seen at least ten times. The V gene is TRBV28, the J gene TRBJ1-5; no reliable D call. Germline V lookup: CDR1 MDHEN, CDR2 SYDVKM. V gave up 5 bases and J gave up 0 bases, with 8 bases separating them. The CDR3 covers 14 residues. The CDR3 DNA sequence: TGTGCCAGCAGTCTCCGGATTAGCAATCAGCCCCAGCATTTT. It encodes CASSLRISNQPQHF.

This clonotype showed up many times. V is TRBV3-1 and J is TRBJ2-7, with D tentatively TRBD2 (6 bases). Trimming shortened V by 3 bases and J by 4 bases, and 22 bases separated the two germline ends. The length of the CDR3 is 17 residues. Germline assignment: CDR1 LGHDT and CDR2 YNNKEL (reference sequence). This CDR3 reads CASSHPRDGRFSYEQYF. CDR3 DNA: TGTGCCAGCAGCCACCCGAGGGACGGGAGATTTAGTTACGAGCAGTACTTC.

This clonotype was recorded at least ten times. The V and J genes are TRBV27 and TRBJ2-7; 8 nucleotides align to TRBD2. Trimming at V came to 6 bases and at J to 3 bases, leaving 7 bases not matched to a gene. Germline V CDR1 and CDR2: MNHEY, SMNVEV (reference sequence). The length of the CDR3 is 14 residues. CDR3 in DNA: TGTGCCAGCAGCCTAGGCGCGGGAGGCTACGAGCAGTACTTC. This translates into CASSLGAGGYEQYF.

This clonotype appeared a few times. The V and J genes are TRBV30 and TRBJ2-5; D may be TRBD1 (6 bases). CDR3 length equals 12 residues. The V and J ends lost 7 bases and 4 bases respectively, with 13 bases between them. Germline V gene sequence: CDR1 GTSNPN, CDR2 SVGIG (reference sequence). CDR3 nucleotides: TGTGCCTTACAGGGCGATGTAGAGACCCAGTACTTC. Protein sequence: CALQGDVETQYF.

This clonotype turned up a few times. This sequence joins TRBV7-9 and TRBJ2-7, with 11 nucleotides matching TRBD1. Germline V gene data show CDR1 as SEHNR and CDR2 as FQNEAQ (reference sequence). The ends lost 4 bases at V and 2 bases at J; junction bases unmatched: 10. This CDR3 is built from 17 residues. CDR3 bases: TGTGCCAGCAGCTCAACGAGCCCGGGACAGGGGGCCTACGAGCAGTACTTC. It codes for CASSSTSPGQGAYEQYF.

This clonotype was recorded at least ten times. The CDR3 is CSADRGRETQYF. In DNA, the CDR3 is TGCAGCGCCGACAGGGGGAGAGAGACCCAGTACTTC. The chain recombines TRBV29-1 with TRBJ2-5, with 9 bases identical to TRBD1. From germline, CDR1 is SQVTM and CDR2 ANQGSEA. Germline trimming cut 7 bases from V and 4 bases from J; bases unmatched to any gene: 4. This CDR3 comprises 12 residues.

In its sample, this clonotype was seen many times. This rearrangement joins TRBV20-1 to TRBJ2-7, with 8 bases aligning to TRBD1. The J segment lost 2 bases and the V segment lost 6 bases, leaving 9 bases of the junction unmatched. Germline-derived CDR1 and CDR2 are DFQATT and SNEGSKA (reference sequence). The CDR3 spans 14 residues. The CDR3 DNA reads TGCAGTGCCTGGCGACAGGGGTCCCCCTACGAGCAGTACTTC. Translation gives CSAWRQGSPYEQYF.

The sample holds many counts of this clonotype. This chain connects TRBV6-2 or TRBV6-3 to TRBJ1-5, with D possibly TRBD1 on 5 matching bases. CDR1 is MNHEY, CDR2 SVGEGT, per germline. Trimming cost V 3 bases and J 5 bases, with 14 bases left between them. CDR3 size: 15 residues. CDR3 coding DNA: TGTGCCAGCAGTTATCCTCCAGGGTACGATCAGCCCCAGCATTTT. It translates to CASSYPPGYDQPQHF.